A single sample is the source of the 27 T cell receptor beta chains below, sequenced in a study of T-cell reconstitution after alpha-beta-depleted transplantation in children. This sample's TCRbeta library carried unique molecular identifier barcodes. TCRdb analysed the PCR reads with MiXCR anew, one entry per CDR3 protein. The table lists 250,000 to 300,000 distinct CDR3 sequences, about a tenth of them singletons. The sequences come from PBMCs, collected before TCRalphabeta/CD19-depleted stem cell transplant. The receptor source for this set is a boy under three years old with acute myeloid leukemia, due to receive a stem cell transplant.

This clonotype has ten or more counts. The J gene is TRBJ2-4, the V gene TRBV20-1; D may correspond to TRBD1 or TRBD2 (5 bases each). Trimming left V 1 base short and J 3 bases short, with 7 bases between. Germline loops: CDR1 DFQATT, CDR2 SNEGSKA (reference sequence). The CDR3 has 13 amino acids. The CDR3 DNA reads TGCAGTGCTAGAGTGGGGGTCAAAAACATTCAGTACTTC. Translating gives CSARVGVKNIQYF.

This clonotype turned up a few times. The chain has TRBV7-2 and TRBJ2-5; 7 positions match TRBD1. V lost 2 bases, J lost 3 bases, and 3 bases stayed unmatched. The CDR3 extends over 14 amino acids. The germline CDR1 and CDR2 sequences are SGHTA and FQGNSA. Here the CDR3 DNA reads TGTGCCAGCAGCTTAATCGACAGGGAAGAGACCCAGTACTTC. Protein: CASSLIDREETQYF. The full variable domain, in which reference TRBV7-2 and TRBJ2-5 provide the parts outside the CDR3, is GAGVSQSPSNKVTEKGKDVELRCDPISGHTALYWYRQSLGQGLEFLIYFQGNSAPDKSGLPSDRFSAERTGGSVSTLTIQRTQQEDSAVYLCASSLIDREETQYFGPGTRLLVL.

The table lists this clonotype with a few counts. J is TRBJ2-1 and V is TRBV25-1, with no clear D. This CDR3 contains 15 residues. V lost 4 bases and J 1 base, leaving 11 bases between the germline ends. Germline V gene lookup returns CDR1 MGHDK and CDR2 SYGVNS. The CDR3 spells CASSALDWSYNEQFF. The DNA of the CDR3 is TGTGCCAGCAGTGCCTTAGACTGGTCCTACAATGAGCAGTTCTTC.

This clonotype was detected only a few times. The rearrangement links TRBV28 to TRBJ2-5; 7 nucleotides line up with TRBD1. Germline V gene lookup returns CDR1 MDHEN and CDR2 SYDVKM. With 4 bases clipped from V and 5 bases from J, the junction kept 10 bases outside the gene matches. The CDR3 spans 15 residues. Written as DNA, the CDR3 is TGTGCCAGCAGTTACCCCCCGCAGGGACAGGAGACCCAGTACTTC. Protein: CASSYPPQGQETQYF.

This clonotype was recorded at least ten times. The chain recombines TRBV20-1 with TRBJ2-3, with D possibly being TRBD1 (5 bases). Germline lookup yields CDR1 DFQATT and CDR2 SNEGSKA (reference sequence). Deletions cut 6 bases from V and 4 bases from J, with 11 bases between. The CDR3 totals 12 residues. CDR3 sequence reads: CSAGPRADTQYF. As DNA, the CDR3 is TGCAGTGCAGGACCCAGGGCAGATACGCAGTATTTT.

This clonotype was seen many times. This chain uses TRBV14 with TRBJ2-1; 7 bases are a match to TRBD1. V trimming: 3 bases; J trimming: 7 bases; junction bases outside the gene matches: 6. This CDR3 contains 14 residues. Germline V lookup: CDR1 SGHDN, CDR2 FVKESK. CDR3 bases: TGTGCCAGCAGCCAGCGAGGGGGCTGGAATGAGCAGTTCTTC. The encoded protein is CASSQRGGWNEQFF.

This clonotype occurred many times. The CDR3 DNA is TGTGCCAGCAGCTCGGGGGGCAATCAGCCCCAGCATTTT. It translates to CASSSGGNQPQHF. The chain joins TRBV5-5 to TRBJ1-5; a possible D gene is TRBD1 (5 bases). The CDR3 has 13 residues. V was clipped by 3 bases and J by 2 bases, with 6 bases between them. CDR1 is SGHKS and CDR2 is YYEKEE in the germline V gene (reference sequence).

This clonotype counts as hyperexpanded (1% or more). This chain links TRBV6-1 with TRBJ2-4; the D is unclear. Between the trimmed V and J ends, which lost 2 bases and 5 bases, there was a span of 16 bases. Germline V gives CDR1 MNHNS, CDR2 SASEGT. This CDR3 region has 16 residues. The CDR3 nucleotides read TGTGCCAGCAGTGAAAGACCGCCTAAACCTCAAAACATTCAGTACTTC. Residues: CASSERPPKPQNIQYF.

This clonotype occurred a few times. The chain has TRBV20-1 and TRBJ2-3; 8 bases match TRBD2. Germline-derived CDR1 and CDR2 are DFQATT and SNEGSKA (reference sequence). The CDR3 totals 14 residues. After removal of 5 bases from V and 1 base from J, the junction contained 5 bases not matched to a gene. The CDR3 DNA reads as TGCAGTGCTCCCGAGCGGGGGCGCACAGATACGCAGTATTTT. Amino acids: CSAPERGRTDTQYF.

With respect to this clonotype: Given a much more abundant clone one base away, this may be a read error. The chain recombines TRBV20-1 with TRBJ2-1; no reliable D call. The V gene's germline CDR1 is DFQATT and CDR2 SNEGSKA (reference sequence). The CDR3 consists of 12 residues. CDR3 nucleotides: TGCAGTGCTAGAGCAAATTACAATGACCAGTTCTTC. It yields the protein CSARANYNDQFF.

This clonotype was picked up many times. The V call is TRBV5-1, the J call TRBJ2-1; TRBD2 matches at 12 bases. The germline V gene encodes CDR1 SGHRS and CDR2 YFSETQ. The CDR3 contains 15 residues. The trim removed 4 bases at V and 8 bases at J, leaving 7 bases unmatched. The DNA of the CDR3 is TGCGCCAGCAGCCAGACTAGCGGGGGCAGAGATGAGCAGTTCTTC. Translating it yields CASSQTSGGRDEQFF.

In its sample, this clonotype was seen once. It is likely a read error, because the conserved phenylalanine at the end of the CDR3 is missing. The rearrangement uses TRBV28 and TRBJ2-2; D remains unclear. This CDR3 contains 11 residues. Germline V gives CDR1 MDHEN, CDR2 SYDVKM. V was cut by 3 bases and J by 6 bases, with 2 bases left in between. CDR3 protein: CASSFPGELFS. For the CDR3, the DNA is TGTGCCAGCAGTTTCCCCGGGGAGCTGTTTTCT.

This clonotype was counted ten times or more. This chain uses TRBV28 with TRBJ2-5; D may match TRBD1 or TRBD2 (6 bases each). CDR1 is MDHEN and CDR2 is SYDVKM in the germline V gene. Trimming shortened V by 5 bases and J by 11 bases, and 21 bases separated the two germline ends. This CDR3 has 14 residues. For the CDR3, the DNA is TGTGCCAGCAGTCCAGGGGCAGGGATGGGGACTCAGTACTTC. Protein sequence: CASSPGAGMGTQYF.

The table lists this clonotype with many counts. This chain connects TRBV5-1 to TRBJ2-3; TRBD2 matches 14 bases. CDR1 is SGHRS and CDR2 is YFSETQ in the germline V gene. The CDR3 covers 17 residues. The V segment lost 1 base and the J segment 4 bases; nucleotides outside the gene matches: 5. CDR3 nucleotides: TGCGCCAGCAGCTTGCGACTAGCGGGGGGGTTCGCAGATACGCAGTATTTT. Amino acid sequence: CASSLRLAGGFADTQYF.

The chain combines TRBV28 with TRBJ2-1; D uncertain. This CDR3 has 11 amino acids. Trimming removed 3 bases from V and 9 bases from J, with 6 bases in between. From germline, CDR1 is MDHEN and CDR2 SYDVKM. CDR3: CASSFSAEQFF. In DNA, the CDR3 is TGTGCCAGCAGTTTTTCAGCTGAGCAGTTCTTC.

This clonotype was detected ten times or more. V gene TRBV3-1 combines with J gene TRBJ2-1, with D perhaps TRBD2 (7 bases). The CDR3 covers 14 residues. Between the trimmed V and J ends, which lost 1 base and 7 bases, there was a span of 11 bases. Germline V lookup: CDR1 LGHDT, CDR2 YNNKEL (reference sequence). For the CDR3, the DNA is TGTGCCAGCAGCCAAGTACAGGGAGGGAATGAGCAGTTCTTC. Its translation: CASSQVQGGNEQFF.

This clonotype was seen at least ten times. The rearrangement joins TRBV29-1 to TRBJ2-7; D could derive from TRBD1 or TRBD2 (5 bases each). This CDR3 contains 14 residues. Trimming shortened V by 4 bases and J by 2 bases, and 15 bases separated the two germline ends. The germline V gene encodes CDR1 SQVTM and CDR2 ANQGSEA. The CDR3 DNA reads TGCAGCGTTGTGAGGTCGGGACCCCCCTACGAGCAGTACTTC. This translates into CSVVRSGPPYEQYF.

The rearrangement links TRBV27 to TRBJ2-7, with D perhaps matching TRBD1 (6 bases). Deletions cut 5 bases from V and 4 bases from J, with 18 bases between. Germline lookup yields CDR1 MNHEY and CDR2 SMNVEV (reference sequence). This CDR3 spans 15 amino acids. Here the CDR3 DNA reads TGTGCCAGCAGTCCTCACAGGGATTTCGTTTACGAGCAGTACTTC. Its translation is CASSPHRDFVYEQYF.

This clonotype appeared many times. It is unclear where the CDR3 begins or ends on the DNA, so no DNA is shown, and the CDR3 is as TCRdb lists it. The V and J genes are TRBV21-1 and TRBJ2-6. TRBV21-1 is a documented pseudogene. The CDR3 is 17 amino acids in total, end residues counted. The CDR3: CANPISSVGPGANVLTF.

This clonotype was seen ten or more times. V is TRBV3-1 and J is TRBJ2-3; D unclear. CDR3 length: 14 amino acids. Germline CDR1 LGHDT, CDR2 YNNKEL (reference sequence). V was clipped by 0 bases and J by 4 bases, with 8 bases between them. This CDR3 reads CASSQDLGSDTQYF. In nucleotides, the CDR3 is TGTGCCAGCAGCCAAGATTTGGGGTCAGATACGCAGTATTTT.

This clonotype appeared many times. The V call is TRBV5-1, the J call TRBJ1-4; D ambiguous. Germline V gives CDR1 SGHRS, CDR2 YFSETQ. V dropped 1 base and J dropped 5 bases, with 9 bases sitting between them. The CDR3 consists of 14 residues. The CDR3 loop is CASSLLGENEKLFF. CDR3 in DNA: TGCGCCAGCAGCTTGCTCGGGGAGAATGAAAAACTGTTTTTT.

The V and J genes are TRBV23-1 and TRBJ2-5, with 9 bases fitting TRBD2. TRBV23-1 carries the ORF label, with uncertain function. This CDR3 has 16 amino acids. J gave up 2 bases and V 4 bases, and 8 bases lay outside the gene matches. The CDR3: CASSPGTSNNQETQYF. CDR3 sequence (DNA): TGCGCCAGCAGTCCTGGGACTAGCAACAATCAAGAGACCCAGTACTTC.

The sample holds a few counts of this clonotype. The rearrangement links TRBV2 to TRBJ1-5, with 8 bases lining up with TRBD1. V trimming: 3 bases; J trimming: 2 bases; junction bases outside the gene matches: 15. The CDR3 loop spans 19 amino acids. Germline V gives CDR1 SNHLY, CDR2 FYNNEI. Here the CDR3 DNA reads TGTGCCAGCAGTGAGGGCCAAGGACAGGGTCGTTTGGGCAATCAGCCCCAGCATTTT. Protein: CASSEGQGQGRLGNQPQHF.

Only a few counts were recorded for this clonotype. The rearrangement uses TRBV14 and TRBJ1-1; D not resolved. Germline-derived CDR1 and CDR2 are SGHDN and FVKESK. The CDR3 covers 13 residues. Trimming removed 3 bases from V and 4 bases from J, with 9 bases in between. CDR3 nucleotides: TGTGCCAGCAGCCAGCTTTTAGCCACTGAAGCTTTCTTT. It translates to CASSQLLATEAFF.

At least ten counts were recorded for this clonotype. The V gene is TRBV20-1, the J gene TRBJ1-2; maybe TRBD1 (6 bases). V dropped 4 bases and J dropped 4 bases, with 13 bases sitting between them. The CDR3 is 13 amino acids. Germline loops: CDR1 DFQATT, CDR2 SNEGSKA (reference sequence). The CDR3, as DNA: TGCAGTGCTATTTGGCGGGGGGCCTATGGCTACACCTTC. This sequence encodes CSAIWRGAYGYTF.

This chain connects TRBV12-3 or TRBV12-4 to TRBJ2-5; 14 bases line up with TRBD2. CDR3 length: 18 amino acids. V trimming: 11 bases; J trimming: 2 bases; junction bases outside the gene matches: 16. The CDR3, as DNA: TGTGCCTTCTGTTTAGGACTAGCGGGGGGCACAATTCAAGAGACCCAGTACTTC. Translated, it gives CAFCLGLAGGTIQETQYF.

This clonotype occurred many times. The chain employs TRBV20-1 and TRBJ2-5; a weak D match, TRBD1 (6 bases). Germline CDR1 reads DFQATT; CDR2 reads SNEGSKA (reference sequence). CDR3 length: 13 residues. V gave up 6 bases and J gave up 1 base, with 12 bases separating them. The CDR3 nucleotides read TGCAGTGCGTGGACAGACGGCCAAGAGACCCAGTACTTC. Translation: CSAWTDGQETQYF.